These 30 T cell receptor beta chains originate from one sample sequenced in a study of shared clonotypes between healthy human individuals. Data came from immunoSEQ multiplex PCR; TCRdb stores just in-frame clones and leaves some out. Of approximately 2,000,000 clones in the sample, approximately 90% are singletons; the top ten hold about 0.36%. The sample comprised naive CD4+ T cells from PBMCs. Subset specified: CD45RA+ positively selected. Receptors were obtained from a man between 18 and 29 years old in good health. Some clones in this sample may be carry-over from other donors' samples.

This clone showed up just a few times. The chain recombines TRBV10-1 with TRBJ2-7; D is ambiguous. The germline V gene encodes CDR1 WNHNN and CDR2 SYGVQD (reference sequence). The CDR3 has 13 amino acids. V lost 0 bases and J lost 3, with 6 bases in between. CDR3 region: CASSESQYYEQYF. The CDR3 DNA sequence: TGCGCCAGCAGTGAGTCGCAGTACTACGAGCAGTACTTC.

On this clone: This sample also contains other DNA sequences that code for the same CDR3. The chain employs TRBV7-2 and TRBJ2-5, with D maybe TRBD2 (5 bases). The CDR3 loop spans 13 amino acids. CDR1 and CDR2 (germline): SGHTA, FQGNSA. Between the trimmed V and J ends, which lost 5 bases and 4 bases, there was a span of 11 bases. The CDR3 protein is CASSSLGGETQYF. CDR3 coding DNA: TGTGCCAGCAGCAGCTTAGGAGGAGAGACCCAGTACTTC.

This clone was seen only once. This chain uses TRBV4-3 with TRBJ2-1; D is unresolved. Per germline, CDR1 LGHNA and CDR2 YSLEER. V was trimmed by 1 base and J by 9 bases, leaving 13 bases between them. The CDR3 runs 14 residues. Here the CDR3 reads CASSQAAESGEQFF. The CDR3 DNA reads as TGCGCCAGCAGCCAAGCGGCGGAGAGTGGTGAGCAGTTCTTC.

The CDR3 here is CASSLAGGGGEKLFF. DNA of the CDR3: TGCGCCAGCAGCTTGGCGGGCGGTGGAGGGGAAAAACTGTTTTTT. The chain recombines TRBV5-1 with TRBJ1-4; D gene unclear. CDR1 is SGHRS and CDR2 is YFSETQ in the germline V gene. CDR3 length: 15 residues. Deletions cut 0 bases from V and 8 bases from J, with 14 bases between.

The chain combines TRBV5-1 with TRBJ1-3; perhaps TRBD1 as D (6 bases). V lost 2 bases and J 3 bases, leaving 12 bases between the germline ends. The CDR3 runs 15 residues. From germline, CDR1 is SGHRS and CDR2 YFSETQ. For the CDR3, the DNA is TGCGCCAGCAGCTTCGGGGGGCCGAGTGGAAACACCATATATTTT. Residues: CASSFGGPSGNTIYF.

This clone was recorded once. CDR3 sequence: CASSPGDVGNTIYF. CDR3 bases: TGTGCCAGCAGCCCAGGGGATGTTGGAAACACCATATATTTT. The gene calls are TRBV7-9 and TRBJ1-3, with TRBD1 as a possible D gene (6 bases). The CDR3 runs to 14 residues. The ends were cut back, 5 bases at V and 3 bases at J, with 11 bases in the middle. Germline V lookup: CDR1 SEHNR, CDR2 FQNEAQ (reference sequence).

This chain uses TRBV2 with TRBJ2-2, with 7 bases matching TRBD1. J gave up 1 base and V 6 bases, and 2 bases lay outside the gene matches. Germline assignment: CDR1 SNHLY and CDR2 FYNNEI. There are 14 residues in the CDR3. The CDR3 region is CASRGQMNTGELFF. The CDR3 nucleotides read TGTGCCAGCAGGGGACAGATGAACACCGGGGAGCTGTTTTTT.

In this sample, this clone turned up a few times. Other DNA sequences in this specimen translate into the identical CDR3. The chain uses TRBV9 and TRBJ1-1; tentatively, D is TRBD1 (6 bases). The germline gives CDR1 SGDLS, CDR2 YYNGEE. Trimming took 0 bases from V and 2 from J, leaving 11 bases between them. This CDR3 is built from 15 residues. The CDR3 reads CASSVVGTTNTEAFF. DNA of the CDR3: TGTGCCAGCAGCGTAGTGGGGACAACAAACACTGAAGCTTTCTTT.

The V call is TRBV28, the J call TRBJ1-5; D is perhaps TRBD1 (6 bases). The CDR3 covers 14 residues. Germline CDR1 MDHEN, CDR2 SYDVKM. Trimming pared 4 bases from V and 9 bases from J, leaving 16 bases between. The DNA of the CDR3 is TGTGCCAGCAGTTCACATACAGGGCTAGTGCCCCAGCATTTT. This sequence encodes CASSSHTGLVPQHF.

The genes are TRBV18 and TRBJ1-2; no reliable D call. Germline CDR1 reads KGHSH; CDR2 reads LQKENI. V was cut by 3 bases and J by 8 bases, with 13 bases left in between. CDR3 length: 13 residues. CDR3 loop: CASSPGPSKGYTF. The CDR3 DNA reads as TGTGCCAGCTCACCCGGACCGAGTAAGGGCTACACCTTC.

Here the CDR3 reads CASSLKGHEQFF. The DNA for the CDR3 is TGCGCCAGCAGCTTAAAGGGCCATGAGCAGTTCTTC. The V gene is TRBV5-1, the J gene TRBJ2-1; D unclear. Germline CDR1 and CDR2: SGHRS and YFSETQ. The CDR3 has 12 amino acids. Trimming took off 2 bases at V and 8 bases at J, with 8 bases between the two ends. Variable domain in full (rest from reference TRBV5-1 and TRBJ2-1): KAGVTQTPRYLIKTRGQQVTLSCSPISGHRSVSWYQQTPGQGLQFLFEYFSETQRNKGNFPGRFSGRQFSNSRSEMNVSTLELGDSALYLCASSLKGHEQFFGPGTRLTVL.

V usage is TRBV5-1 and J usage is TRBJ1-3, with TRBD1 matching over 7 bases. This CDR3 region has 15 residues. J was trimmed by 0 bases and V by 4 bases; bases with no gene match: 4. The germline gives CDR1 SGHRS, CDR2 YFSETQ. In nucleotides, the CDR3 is TGCGCCAGCAGCCCGGGACAGTTCTCTGGAAACACCATATATTTT. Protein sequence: CASSPGQFSGNTIYF.

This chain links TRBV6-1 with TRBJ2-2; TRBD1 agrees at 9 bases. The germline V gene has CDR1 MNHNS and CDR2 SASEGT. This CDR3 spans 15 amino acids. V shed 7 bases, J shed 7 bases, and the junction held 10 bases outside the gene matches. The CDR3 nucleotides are TGTGCCAGCACGGAACAGGGGGCGCAGGGCGGGGAGCTGTTTTTT. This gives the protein CASTEQGAQGGELFF.

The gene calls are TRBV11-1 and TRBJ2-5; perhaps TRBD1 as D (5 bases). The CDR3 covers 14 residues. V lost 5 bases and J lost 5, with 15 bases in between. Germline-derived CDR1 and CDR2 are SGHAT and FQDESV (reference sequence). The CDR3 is CASSPRAVPETQYF. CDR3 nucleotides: TGTGCCAGCAGCCCCAGGGCAGTGCCCGAGACCCAGTACTTC.

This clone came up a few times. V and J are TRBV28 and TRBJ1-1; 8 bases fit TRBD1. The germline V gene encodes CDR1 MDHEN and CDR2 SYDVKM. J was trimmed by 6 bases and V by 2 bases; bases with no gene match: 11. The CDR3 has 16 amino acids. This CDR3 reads CASSLPRQQGAAEAFF. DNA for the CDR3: TGTGCCAGCAGTTTACCCCGACAGCAGGGGGCGGCTGAAGCTTTCTTT.

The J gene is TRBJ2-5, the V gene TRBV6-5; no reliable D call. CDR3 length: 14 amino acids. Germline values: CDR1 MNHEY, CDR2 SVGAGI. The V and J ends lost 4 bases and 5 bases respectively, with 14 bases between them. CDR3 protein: CASSSDGPAETQYF. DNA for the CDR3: TGTGCCAGCAGTTCGGACGGCCCCGCGGAGACCCAGTACTTC.

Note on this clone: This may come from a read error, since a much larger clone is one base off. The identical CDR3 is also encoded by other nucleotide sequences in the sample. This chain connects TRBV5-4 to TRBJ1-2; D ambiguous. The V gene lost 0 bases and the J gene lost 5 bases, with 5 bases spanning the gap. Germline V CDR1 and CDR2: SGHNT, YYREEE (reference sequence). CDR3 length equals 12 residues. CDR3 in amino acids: CASSLAGYGYTF. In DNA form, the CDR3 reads TGTGCCAGCAGCTTGGCGGGGTATGGCTACACCTTC.

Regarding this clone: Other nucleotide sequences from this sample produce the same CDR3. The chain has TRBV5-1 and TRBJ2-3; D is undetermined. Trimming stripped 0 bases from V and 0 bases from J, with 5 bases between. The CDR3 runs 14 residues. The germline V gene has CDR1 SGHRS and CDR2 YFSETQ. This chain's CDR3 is CASSLDPSTDTQYF. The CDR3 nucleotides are TGCGCCAGCAGCTTGGACCCGAGCACAGATACGCAGTATTTT.

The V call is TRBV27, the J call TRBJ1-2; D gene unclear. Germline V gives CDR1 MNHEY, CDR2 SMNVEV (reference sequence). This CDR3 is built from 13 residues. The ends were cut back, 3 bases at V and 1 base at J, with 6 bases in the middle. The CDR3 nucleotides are TGTGCCAGCAGTTTTTACAGTAACTATGGCTACACCTTC. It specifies CASSFYSNYGYTF.

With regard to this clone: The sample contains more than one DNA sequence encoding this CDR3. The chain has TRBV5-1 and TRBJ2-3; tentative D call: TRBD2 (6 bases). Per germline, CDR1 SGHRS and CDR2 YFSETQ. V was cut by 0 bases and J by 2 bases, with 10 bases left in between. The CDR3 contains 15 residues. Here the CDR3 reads CASSLGGGDTDTQYF. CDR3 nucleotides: TGCGCCAGCAGCTTGGGAGGCGGGGACACAGATACGCAGTATTTT.

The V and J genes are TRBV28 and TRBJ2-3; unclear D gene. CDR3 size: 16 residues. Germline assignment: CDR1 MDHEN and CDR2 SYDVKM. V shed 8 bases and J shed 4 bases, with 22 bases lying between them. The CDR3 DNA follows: TGTGCCAGCCAGGAACCTGCCCCTCCCCCCCCAGATACGCAGTATTTT. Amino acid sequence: CASQEPAPPPPDTQYF.

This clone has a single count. The CDR3 DNA sequence: TGCGCCAGCAGCTTGGGCTCCCGCTCTGGAAACACCATATATTTT. Translation gives CASSLGSRSGNTIYF. The V call is TRBV5-1, the J call TRBJ1-3; D remains unclear. The CDR3 runs 15 residues. V was cut by 0 bases and J by 0 bases, with 7 bases left in between. CDR1 and CDR2 from the germline V gene are SGHRS and YFSETQ.

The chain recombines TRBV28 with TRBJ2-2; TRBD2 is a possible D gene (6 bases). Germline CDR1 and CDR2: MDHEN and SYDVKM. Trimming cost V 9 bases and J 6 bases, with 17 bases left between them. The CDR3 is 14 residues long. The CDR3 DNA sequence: TGTGCCAGTTCGGGGCGCGGGGTTGCCGGGGAGCTGTTTTTT. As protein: CASSGRGVAGELFF. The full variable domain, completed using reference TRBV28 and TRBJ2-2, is DVKVTQSSRYLVKRTGEKVFLECVQDMDHENMFWYRQDPGLGLRLIYFSYDVKMKEKGDIPEGYSVSREKKERFSLILESASTNQTSMYLCASSGRGVAGELFFGEGSRLTVL.

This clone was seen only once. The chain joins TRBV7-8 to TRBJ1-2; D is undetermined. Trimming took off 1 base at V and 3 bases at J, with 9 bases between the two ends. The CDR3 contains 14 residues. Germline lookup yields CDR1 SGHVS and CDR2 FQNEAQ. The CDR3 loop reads CASSLEGFDYGYTF. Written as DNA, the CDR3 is TGTGCCAGCAGCTTAGAAGGGTTCGACTATGGCTACACCTTC.

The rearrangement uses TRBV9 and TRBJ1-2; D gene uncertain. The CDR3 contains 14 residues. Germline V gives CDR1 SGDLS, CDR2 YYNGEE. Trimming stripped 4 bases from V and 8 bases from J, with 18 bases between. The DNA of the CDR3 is TGTGCCAGCAGCCCCGCACTAGTGCCTAGGGGCTACACCTTC. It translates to CASSPALVPRGYTF.

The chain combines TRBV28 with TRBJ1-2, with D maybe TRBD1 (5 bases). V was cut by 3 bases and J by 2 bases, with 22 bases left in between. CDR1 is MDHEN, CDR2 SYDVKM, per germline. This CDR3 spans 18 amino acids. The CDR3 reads CASSFGGVLGQANYGYTF. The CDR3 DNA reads TGTGCCAGCAGTTTTGGGGGGGTTTTAGGGCAGGCGAACTATGGCTACACCTTC.

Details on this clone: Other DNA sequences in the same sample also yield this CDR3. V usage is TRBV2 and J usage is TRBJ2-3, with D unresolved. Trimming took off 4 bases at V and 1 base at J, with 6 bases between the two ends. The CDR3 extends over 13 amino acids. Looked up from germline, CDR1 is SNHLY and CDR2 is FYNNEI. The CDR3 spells CASSGVGTDTQYF. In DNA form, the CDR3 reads TGTGCCAGCAGTGGAGTCGGCACAGATACGCAGTATTTT.

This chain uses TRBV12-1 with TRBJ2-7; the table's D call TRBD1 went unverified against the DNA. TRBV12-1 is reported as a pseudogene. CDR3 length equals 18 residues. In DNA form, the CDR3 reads TGTGCCAGCAGCTCCAAATCAACAGGGCAAAATCACCTCTACGAGCAGTACTTC. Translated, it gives CASSSKSTGQNHLYEQYF.

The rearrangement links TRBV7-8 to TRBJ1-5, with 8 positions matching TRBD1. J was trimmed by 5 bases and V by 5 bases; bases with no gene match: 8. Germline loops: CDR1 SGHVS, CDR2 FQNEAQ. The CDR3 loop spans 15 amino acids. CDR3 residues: CASSRTGTGDQPQHF. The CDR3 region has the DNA TGTGCCAGCAGCCGGACCGGGACAGGAGATCAGCCCCAGCATTTT.

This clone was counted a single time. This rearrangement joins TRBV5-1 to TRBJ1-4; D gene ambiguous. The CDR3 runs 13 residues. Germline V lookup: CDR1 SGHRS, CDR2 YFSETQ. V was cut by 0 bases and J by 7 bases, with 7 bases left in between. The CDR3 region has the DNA TGCGCCAGCAGCTTGGGTTCTACTGAAAAACTGTTTTTT. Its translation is CASSLGSTEKLFF.